These 29 T cell receptor beta chains came from one sample sequenced in a study of cytomegalovirus exposure and HLA in healthy donors. PCR was performed using 60 Vbeta and 13 Jbeta primers. Assay used: immunoSEQ multiplex PCR; TCRdb lists only in-frame clones, some missing. In the table there are 170,000 or so clones, roughly 84% of which are singletons. The sequenced sample was PBMCs. Receptor source: a boy younger than 10 in good health and CMV-seronegative.

The count of this clone is one. The rearrangement links TRBV7-4 to TRBJ1-3; the D is unclear. The germline V and J ends were trimmed by 7 bases and 1 base, with 11 bases remaining between them. This CDR3 has 14 amino acids. Germline loops: CDR1 SGHVT, CDR2 SQSDAQ. CDR3 loop: CASTRHRSGNTIYF. CDR3 nucleotide sequence: TGTGCCAGCACCCGACATCGGTCTGGAAACACCATATATTTT.

The J gene is TRBJ2-1, the V gene TRBV5-4; D unclear. Germline-derived CDR1 and CDR2 are SGHNT and YYREEE (reference sequence). CDR3 length: 13 residues. The V end lost 2 bases, the J end lost 5 bases, and 8 bases lay between the germline ends. This CDR3 is CASSLTNNNEQFF. The CDR3 DNA is TGTGCCAGCAGCTTAACTAATAACAATGAGCAGTTCTTC. The full variable domain, completed using reference TRBV5-4 and TRBJ2-1, is ETGVTQSPTHLIKTRGQQVTLRCSSQSGHNTVSWYQQALGQGPQFIFQYYREEENGRGNFPPRFSGLQFPNYSSELNVNALELDDSALYLCASSLTNNNEQFFGPGTRLTVL.

The rearrangement links TRBV19 to TRBJ1-5; no clear D gene. The ends were cut back, 5 bases at V and 5 bases at J, with 19 bases in the middle. Germline V gene sequence: CDR1 LNHDA, CDR2 SQIVND (reference sequence). CDR3 length: 16 residues. CDR3: CASSPMSARSDQPQHF. CDR3 sequence (DNA): TGTGCCAGTAGTCCTATGAGCGCCCGATCCGATCAGCCCCAGCATTTT.

The CDR3 nucleotides read TGTGCCAGCAGCTCTGTGCAGGTTCGCACAGATACGCAGTATTTT. Protein: CASSSVQVRTDTQYF. The genes are TRBV7-9 and TRBJ2-3, with D hard to call. Deletions cut 4 bases from V and 1 base from J, with 12 bases between. Germline CDR1 SEHNR, CDR2 FQNEAQ (reference sequence). There are 15 residues in the CDR3.

This clone was detected a few times. The V and J genes are TRBV10-1 and TRBJ1-3, with D tentatively TRBD1 (6 bases). With 3 bases removed from V and 2 bases from J, the gap between germline ends came to 11 bases. The V gene's germline CDR1 is WNHNN and CDR2 SYGVQD (reference sequence). The CDR3 has 15 residues. CDR3 nucleotides: TGCGCCAGCAGTGAAGGGGGATCGGCTGGAAACACCATATATTTT. It codes for CASSEGGSAGNTIYF.

This clone has only a few counts. The rearrangement links TRBV5-4 to TRBJ2-3; TRBD2 matches 9 bases. Unmatched junction bases numbered 11, after V lost 4 bases and J lost 2 bases. Germline V gene sequence: CDR1 SGHNT, CDR2 YYREEE (reference sequence). The CDR3 covers 17 residues. The CDR3 is CASSQTGLASNTDTQYF. As DNA, the CDR3 is TGTGCCAGCAGCCAAACTGGACTAGCGAGTAACACAGATACGCAGTATTTT. Drawing the rest from reference TRBV5-4 and TRBJ2-3, the complete variable domain is ETGVTQSPTHLIKTRGQQVTLRCSSQSGHNTVSWYQQALGQGPQFIFQYYREEENGRGNFPPRFSGLQFPNYSSELNVNALELDDSALYLCASSQTGLASNTDTQYFGPGTRLTVL.

The chain couples TRBV27 to TRBJ2-1, with 12 bases matching TRBD2. The V segment lost 6 bases and the J segment 6 bases; nucleotides outside the gene matches: 12. CDR3 size: 17 residues. From germline, CDR1 is MNHEY and CDR2 SMNVEV (reference sequence). The CDR3 sequence is CASSIDSSGRAFNEQFF. CDR3 nucleotides: TGTGCCAGCAGCATTGACTCTAGCGGGAGGGCTTTCAATGAGCAGTTCTTC.

The genes are TRBV18 and TRBJ2-1; 7 bases agree with TRBD1. This CDR3 has 14 residues. Germline V lookup: CDR1 KGHSH, CDR2 LQKENI. The V segment lost 3 bases and the J segment 4 bases; nucleotides outside the gene matches: 3. The CDR3 sequence is CASSPRGLYNEQFF. The CDR3 nucleotides are TGTGCCAGCTCACCGAGGGGGCTTTACAATGAGCAGTTCTTC.

V usage is TRBV18 and J usage is TRBJ1-1; D might be TRBD1 (5 bases). Between the trimmed V and J ends, which lost 3 bases and 5 bases, there was a span of 19 bases. Germline CDR1 reads KGHSH; CDR2 reads LQKENI. The CDR3 has 16 residues. In DNA form, the CDR3 reads TGTGCCAGCTCACCCCAGGCAGGGAGGGTTGGGACTGAAGCTTTCTTT. Residues: CASSPQAGRVGTEAFF. The entire variable domain, with the rest obtained from reference TRBV18 and TRBJ1-1, is as follows: NAGVMQNPRHLVRRRGQEARLRCSPMKGHSHVYWYRQLPEEGLKFMVYLQKENIIDESGMPKERFSAEFPKEGPSILRIQQVVRGDSAAYFCASSPQAGRVGTEAFFGQGTRLTVV.

The V gene is TRBV5-1, the J gene TRBJ2-5; 9 bases fit TRBD2. TRBJ2-7 explains the end of the DNA better; the J call may be wrong. The CDR3 covers 17 residues. Germline loops: CDR1 SGHRS, CDR2 YFSETQ. The CDR3 DNA sequence: TGCGCCAGCAGCTCCACCAGAGGCAGCGGGAGGTTCAACGAGCAGTACTTC. Its translation: CASSSTRGSGRFNEQYF.

The rearrangement joins TRBV4-1 to TRBJ1-6, with 7 bases that match TRBD1. The germline V gene encodes CDR1 MGHRA and CDR2 YSYEKL. The trim removed 2 bases at V and 7 bases at J, leaving 8 bases unmatched. The CDR3 runs 16 residues. The CDR3 loop reads CASSQPRQGKNSPLHF. CDR3 DNA: TGCGCCAGCAGCCAACCAAGACAGGGCAAGAATTCACCCCTCCACTTT.

The chain uses TRBV10-3 and TRBJ1-1; the D is unclear. This CDR3 comprises 15 residues. With 0 bases removed from V and 2 bases from J, the gap between germline ends came to 10 bases. Per germline, CDR1 ENHRY and CDR2 SYGVKD. CDR3: CAISESPASNTEAFF. The CDR3 nucleotides are TGTGCCATCAGTGAGTCGCCAGCGTCAAACACTGAAGCTTTCTTT.

This clone was observed once. The gene calls are TRBV7-2 and TRBJ2-5, with a tentative D call TRBD2 (6 bases). The germline V and J ends were trimmed by 5 bases and 1 base, with 11 bases remaining between them. The CDR3 has 14 amino acids. CDR1 is SGHTA and CDR2 is FQGNSA in the germline V gene. DNA of the CDR3: TGTGCCAGCAGCCCGGGAGAATTCCAAGAGACCCAGTACTTC. Translating gives CASSPGEFQETQYF. The full variable domain, with the rest looked up from reference TRBV7-2 and TRBJ2-5, is GAGVSQSPSNKVTEKGKDVELRCDPISGHTALYWYRQSLGQGLEFLIYFQGNSAPDKSGLPSDRFSAERTGGSVSTLTIQRTQQEDSAVYLCASSPGEFQETQYFGPGTRLLVL.

The CDR3 DNA follows: TGTGCCAGCCGAAGGGCGGGAGGGTCGCCCTACGAGCAGTACTTC. It is translated as CASRRAGGSPYEQYF. The rearrangement joins TRBV5-4 to TRBJ2-7; 9 positions match TRBD2. The CDR3 covers 15 residues. CDR1 and CDR2 (germline): SGHNT, YYREEE (reference sequence). Losses at the gene ends were 7 bases for V and 2 bases for J; bases not matched to a gene: 10.

Turning to this clone: Other DNA variants within this sample encode the same CDR3. The rearrangement joins TRBV19 to TRBJ2-1; TRBD2 matches at 8 bases. The CDR3 totals 13 residues. With 3 bases clipped from V and 6 bases from J, the junction kept 1 base outside the gene matches. Germline V CDR1 and CDR2: LNHDA, SQIVND (reference sequence). CDR3 sequence (DNA): TGTGCCAGTAGTATCGGGGGGGGCAATGAGCAGTTCTTC. Protein sequence: CASSIGGGNEQFF.

The chain couples TRBV10-2 to TRBJ2-1; 7 bases line up with TRBD2. V trimming: 4 bases; J trimming: 0 bases; junction bases outside the gene matches: 6. Germline V CDR1 and CDR2: WSHSY, SAAADI. This CDR3 spans 16 amino acids. The CDR3 here is CASSGEGRGSYNEQFF. For the CDR3, the DNA is TGCGCCAGCAGTGGGGAGGGGCGAGGCTCCTACAATGAGCAGTTCTTC.

The V call is TRBV30, the J call TRBJ2-3, with TRBD2 identical over 15 bases. This CDR3 spans 18 amino acids. CDR1 is GTSNPN and CDR2 is SVGIG in the germline V gene (reference sequence). J lost 4 bases, V lost 1 base, and 9 bases had no gene match. The CDR3 region is CAWSGGLGLAGGPDTQYF. In nucleotides, the CDR3 is TGTGCCTGGAGTGGAGGGTTGGGACTAGCGGGAGGCCCAGATACGCAGTATTTT.

This sequence joins TRBV5-4 and TRBJ1-4; D gene unclear. Trimming pared 4 bases from V and 7 bases from J, leaving 11 bases between. Germline CDR1 reads SGHNT; CDR2 reads YYREEE (reference sequence). The CDR3 runs to 13 residues. Here the CDR3 DNA reads TGTGCCAGCAGCCCTCCAAGGAGTGAAAAACTGTTTTTT. It codes for CASSPPRSEKLFF. The full variable domain, completed using reference TRBV5-4 and TRBJ1-4, is ETGVTQSPTHLIKTRGQQVTLRCSSQSGHNTVSWYQQALGQGPQFIFQYYREEENGRGNFPPRFSGLQFPNYSSELNVNALELDDSALYLCASSPPRSEKLFFGSGTQLSVL.

The chain is built from TRBV7-9 and TRBJ2-7; maybe TRBD2 (5 bases). The CDR3 is 14 residues long. Between the trimmed V and J ends, which lost 4 bases and 3 bases, there was a span of 13 bases. In germline, CDR1 is SEHNR, CDR2 FQNEAQ (reference sequence). The CDR3 loop is CASSSGLTHYEQYF. The CDR3 coding sequence is TGTGCCAGCAGCTCCGGACTCACCCACTACGAGCAGTACTTC.

The J gene is TRBJ2-1, the V gene TRBV19; 7 bases are shared with TRBD1. The germline CDR1 and CDR2 sequences are LNHDA and SQIVND (reference sequence). The V segment lost 5 bases and the J segment 4 bases; nucleotides outside the gene matches: 8. The CDR3 sequence is 15 residues long. The CDR3 loop reads CASSATRDSYNEQFF. The CDR3 coding sequence is TGTGCCAGTAGTGCAACCCGGGACAGTTACAATGAGCAGTTCTTC.

This rearrangement joins TRBV7-9 to TRBJ2-6; tentatively, D is TRBD2 (5 bases). The CDR3 length is 15 residues. CDR1 is SEHNR, CDR2 FQNEAQ, per germline (reference sequence). The V and J ends lost 1 base and 1 base respectively, with 5 bases between them. The CDR3 DNA sequence: TGTGCCAGCAGCTTAGGAGGGTCTGGGGCCAACGTCCTGACTTTC. This encodes CASSLGGSGANVLTF.

The chain links TRBV7-9 to TRBJ2-7; 13 positions match TRBD2. Germline values: CDR1 SEHNR, CDR2 FQNEAQ (reference sequence). After removal of 6 bases from V and 0 bases from J, the junction contained 2 bases not matched to a gene. This CDR3 region has 15 residues. CDR3 nucleotides: TGTGCCAGCAGTCGGACTAGCGGGAGCTCCTACGAGCAGTACTTC. Translating gives CASSRTSGSSYEQYF.

This chain uses TRBV5-1 with TRBJ2-1, with TRBD2 matching over 15 bases. V lost 3 bases and J lost 8; bases outside the gene matches: 3. CDR3 length: 15 amino acids. The germline gives CDR1 SGHRS, CDR2 YFSETQ. As DNA, the CDR3 is TGCGCCAGCAGCTACCGGACTAGCGGGAGGGATGAGCAGTTCTTC. This translates into CASSYRTSGRDEQFF. Based on the CDR3 plus reference TRBV5-1 and TRBJ2-1, the full variable domain is KAGVTQTPRYLIKTRGQQVTLSCSPISGHRSVSWYQQTPGQGLQFLFEYFSETQRNKGNFPGRFSGRQFSNSRSEMNVSTLELGDSALYLCASSYRTSGRDEQFFGPGTRLTVL.

The chain employs TRBV9 and TRBJ1-1; weak D call: TRBD1 (5 bases). CDR3 length: 17 amino acids. Trimming stripped 0 bases from V and 1 base from J, with 16 bases between. Germline V gene sequence: CDR1 SGDLS, CDR2 YYNGEE. CDR3 nucleotide sequence: TGTGCCAGCAGCGTAGGCATTGGCCCCCAGGGGAACACTGAAGCTTTCTTT. Translation: CASSVGIGPQGNTEAFF.

The J gene is TRBJ2-7, the V gene TRBV2; unclear D gene. Trimming shortened V by 5 bases and J by 2 bases, and 10 bases separated the two germline ends. The CDR3 runs 13 residues. Germline lookup yields CDR1 SNHLY and CDR2 FYNNEI. CDR3 residues: CASSSPRTYEQYF. Here the CDR3 DNA reads TGTGCCAGCAGTTCCCCCAGGACCTACGAGCAGTACTTC.

The V and J genes are TRBV2 and TRBJ1-2; possible D gene TRBD1, 6 bases. Trimming pared 2 bases from V and 5 bases from J, leaving 12 bases between. This CDR3 contains 14 residues. CDR1 SNHLY and CDR2 FYNNEI come from the germline V gene. CDR3 nucleotide sequence: TGTGCCAGCAGTGAAACCCTTAGGGGGTATGGCTACACCTTC. Translation: CASSETLRGYGYTF.

The chain combines TRBV2 with TRBJ2-1, with a weak D call TRBD2 (6 bases). Germline assignment: CDR1 SNHLY and CDR2 FYNNEI. V lost 2 bases and J 3 bases, leaving 8 bases between the germline ends. CDR3 length equals 14 residues. CDR3 amino acids: CASSELANYNEQFF. Here the CDR3 DNA reads TGTGCCAGCAGTGAACTAGCGAACTACAATGAGCAGTTCTTC.

The chain has TRBV6-1 and TRBJ2-5; possible D gene TRBD1, 5 bases. From germline, CDR1 is MNHNS and CDR2 SASEGT. V was cut by 2 bases and J by 1 base, with 11 bases left in between. This CDR3 comprises 15 residues. CDR3 region: CASSETSGRQETQYF. The CDR3 DNA sequence: TGTGCCAGCAGTGAAACCTCAGGGCGCCAAGAGACCCAGTACTTC.

The CDR3 reads CASSETTSSYEQYF. CDR3 DNA: TGTGCCAGCAGTGAGACTACTAGCTCCTACGAGCAGTACTTC. This chain joins TRBV27 and TRBJ2-7, with D perhaps TRBD2 (5 bases). Germline values: CDR1 MNHEY, CDR2 SMNVEV (reference sequence). Trimming took 5 bases from V and 0 from J, leaving 11 bases between them. This CDR3 contains 14 residues.